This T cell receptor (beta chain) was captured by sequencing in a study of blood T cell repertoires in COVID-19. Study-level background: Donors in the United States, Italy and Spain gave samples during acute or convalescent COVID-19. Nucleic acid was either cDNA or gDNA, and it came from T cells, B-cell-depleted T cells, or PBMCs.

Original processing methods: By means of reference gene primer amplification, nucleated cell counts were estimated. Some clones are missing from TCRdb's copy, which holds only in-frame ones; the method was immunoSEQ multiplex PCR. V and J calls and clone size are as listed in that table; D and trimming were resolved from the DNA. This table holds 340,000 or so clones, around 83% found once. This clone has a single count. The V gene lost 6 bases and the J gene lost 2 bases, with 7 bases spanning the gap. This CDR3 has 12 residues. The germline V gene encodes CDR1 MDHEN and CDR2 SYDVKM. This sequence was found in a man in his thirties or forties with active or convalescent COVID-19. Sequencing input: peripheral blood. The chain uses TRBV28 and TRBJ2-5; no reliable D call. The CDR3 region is CASRIRQETQYF. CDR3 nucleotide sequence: TGTGCCAGCAGAATTCGGCAAGAGACCCAGTACTTC.